This T cell receptor beta chain was profiled in a study of CD8 T cells in Susac syndrome. This CDR3 region has 16 residues. V shed 0 bases and J 1 base; nucleotides not matched to a gene: 6. Germline V gene data show CDR1 as LNHNV and CDR2 as YYDKDF (reference sequence). Reverse transcription of roughly 0.45 to 1 ug RNA used random hexamers. TCRdb ran MiXCR on the immunoSEQ multiplex PCR reads and lists one entry per CDR3 protein. The sample contains 100,000 to 150,000 distinct CDR3 sequences, 85% to 95% of which appear only once. Sequencing was performed on CD8+ T cells from PBMCs. The sequence was obtained from a human donor with Susac syndrome. The chain uses TRBV15 and TRBJ2-7; 7 positions agree with TRBD2. The CDR3 region is CATSRDLGGGSYEQYF. In nucleotides, the CDR3 is TGTGCCACCAGCAGAGATCTGGGCGGGGGTTCCTACGAGCAGTACTTC.